Below, 10 T cell receptor beta chains from the same sample are listed, as sequenced in a study of blood T cell repertoires in COVID-19. This table comes from immunoSEQ multiplex PCR, and its TCRdb copy is limited to in-frame clones, with some not included. This table has around 150,000 clones, 84% appearing once. Sequenced: peripheral blood. The receptors originated from a woman older than 75 with acute or convalescent COVID-19.

The chain recombines TRBV29-1 with TRBJ1-2; D might be TRBD1 (5 bases). The CDR3 extends over 13 amino acids. Germline V lookup: CDR1 SQVTM, CDR2 ANQGSEA. V dropped 3 bases and J dropped 5 bases, with 13 bases sitting between them. In nucleotides, the CDR3 is TGCAGCGTTGATATCAGGGTTGGATATGGCTACACCTTC. Residues: CSVDIRVGYGYTF.

This chain uses TRBV6-1 with TRBJ1-1, with a possible D match to TRBD1 (6 bases). V lost 1 base and J 8 bases, leaving 11 bases between the germline ends. CDR1 and CDR2 (germline): MNHNS, SASEGT. This CDR3 has 13 residues. The CDR3 region has the DNA TGTGCCAGCAGTGAAGGGGCCGACAGGGAAGCTTTCTTT. Translated: CASSEGADREAFF.

This chain uses TRBV9 with TRBJ2-2; no clear D gene. The CDR3 totals 14 residues. V was pared by 0 bases and J by 4 bases, with 7 bases between. CDR1 is SGDLS and CDR2 is YYNGEE in the germline V gene. The CDR3 DNA reads TGTGCCAGCAGCGTAGGAATCAGCACCGGGGAGCTGTTTTTT. Amino acid sequence: CASSVGISTGELFF. The full variable domain, in which reference TRBV9 and TRBJ2-2 provide the parts outside the CDR3, is DSGVTQTPKHLITATGQRVTLRCSPRSGDLSVYWYQQSLDQGLQFLIQYYNGEERAKGNILERFSAQQFPDLHSELNLSSLELGDSALYFCASSVGISTGELFFGEGSRLTVL.

The gene calls are TRBV10-3 and TRBJ2-3; TRBD2 matches at 8 bases. With 2 bases clipped from V and 3 bases from J, the junction kept 7 bases outside the gene matches. Germline CDR1 and CDR2: ENHRY and SYGVKD. The CDR3 runs 16 residues. The CDR3, as DNA: TGTGCCATCAGTGAGGCGGGGGGTGGGAGTACAGATACGCAGTATTTT. Translation gives CAISEAGGGSTDTQYF.

The chain is built from TRBV5-1 and TRBJ2-5, with D possibly being TRBD2 (5 bases). In germline, CDR1 is SGHRS, CDR2 YFSETQ. The V and J ends lost 5 bases and 7 bases respectively, with 27 bases between them. CDR3 length equals 17 residues. The CDR3 region has the DNA TGCGCCAGCAGTTTTAGAACCGAAGCGGTCAGGCCAGGGACCCAGTACTTC. It encodes CASSFRTEAVRPGTQYF.

V gene TRBV5-4 combines with J gene TRBJ1-2; D remains unclear. V gave up 6 bases and J gave up 4 bases, with 13 bases separating them. CDR1 and CDR2 from the germline V gene are SGHNT and YYREEE (reference sequence). The CDR3 is 13 residues long. CDR3 nucleotides: TGTGCCAGCACCGGAGGGCAGTTCTATGGCTACACCTTC. This translates into CASTGGQFYGYTF.

The chain combines TRBV5-8 with TRBJ2-5, with 7 bases aligning to TRBD1. V lost 2 bases, J lost 1 base, and 5 bases stayed unmatched. CDR3 length equals 15 residues. In germline, CDR1 is SGHTS, CDR2 YDEGEE. This chain's CDR3 is CASSLRGLTQETQYF. CDR3 coding DNA: TGTGCCAGCAGCTTAAGGGGGCTGACCCAAGAGACCCAGTACTTC. The variable domain in full, with the rest retrieved from reference TRBV5-8 and TRBJ2-5, is EAGVTQSPTHLIKTRGQQATLRCSPISGHTSVYWYQQALGLGLQFLLWYDEGEERNRGNFPPRFSGRQFPNYSSELNVNALELEDSALYLCASSLRGLTQETQYFGPGTRLLVL.

The rearrangement joins TRBV3-1 (or the pseudogene TRBV3-2) to TRBJ1-2, with D uncertain. This CDR3 is built from 12 residues. With 3 bases removed from V and 5 bases from J, the gap between germline ends came to 7 bases. Germline V gives CDR1 LGHDT, CDR2 YNNKEL (reference sequence). Here the CDR3 DNA reads TGTGCCAGCAGCCAGGAGGTTTATGGCTACACCTTC. As protein: CASSQEVYGYTF.

V is TRBV9 and J is TRBJ2-3; D remains unclear. Germline V gene lookup returns CDR1 SGDLS and CDR2 YYNGEE. The CDR3 sequence is 12 residues long. Trimming cost V 4 bases and J 2 bases, with 5 bases left between them. The CDR3 here is CASSPYTDTQYF. In nucleotides, the CDR3 is TGTGCCAGCAGCCCCTACACAGATACGCAGTATTTT.

Notes on this clone: Sequence at one end of the junction differs from germline and may be a read error. The chain uses TRBV7-7 and TRBJ2-5; TRBD1 agrees at 8 bases. The CDR3 consists of 14 residues. Germline lookup yields CDR1 SSHAT and CDR2 FNYEAQ (reference sequence). As DNA, the CDR3 is TGTGCTAGCAGCTTGAACAGGGGGCAAGAGACCCAGTACTTC. Protein sequence: CASSLNRGQETQYF.